This T cell receptor beta chain originates from a study of blood T cell repertoires in COVID-19. As for the study in general: Acute and convalescent COVID-19 specimens originated in the United States, Italy and Spain. The cDNA or gDNA used as material had been derived from T cells, B-cell-depleted T cells, or PBMCs.

Authors' processing steps: Estimated nucleated cell counts came from reference gene primer amplification. This table comes from immunoSEQ multiplex PCR, and its TCRdb copy is limited to in-frame clones, with some not included. From that table come the V and J calls and clone size; the DNA was used to work out D and trimming. Of over 250,000 clones listed, just over 90% are singletons. The sample holds a few counts of this clone. It was during active infection that Seattle patients were enrolled and then longitudinally followed. This TCR derives from a woman between 25 and 40 years old with COVID-19, enrolled during active disease. Sequencing was done on a sample of peripheral blood.

CDR3: CASSLQTSGRNIQYF. The CDR3 bases are TGTGCCAGCAGCCTCCAGACTAGCGGGAGGAACATTCAGTACTTC. The chain couples TRBV7-2 to TRBJ2-4; TRBD2 aligns across 13 bases. Germline CDR1 and CDR2: SGHTA and FQGNSA. CDR3 length equals 15 residues. Trimming took 5 bases from V and 7 from J; bases not matched to a gene: 5.